The present T cell receptor beta chain was sequenced within a study of control samples from healthy donors and cancer patients. Libraries were prepared by immunoSEQ multiplex PCR; TCRdb keeps only in-frame clonotypes and omits some of them. The data hold about 110,000 clones, with 90% observed a single time. The CDR3 spans 12 residues. In germline, CDR1 is GTSNPN, CDR2 SVGIG (reference sequence). Unmatched junction bases numbered 5, after V lost 2 bases and J lost 8 bases. The specimen sequenced was blood. The chain combines TRBV30 with TRBJ1-2; TRBD1 agrees at 7 bases. The sequence was collected from a human donor in good health. The donor label of this sample is uncertain. The CDR3 spells CAWSRQGVGYTF. The DNA of the CDR3 is TGTGCCTGGAGTAGGCAGGGGGTCGGCTACACCTTC.